The 3 T cell receptor beta chains below all came from one sample that was sequenced in a study of T cells in Graves' hyperthyroidism and ophthalmopathy. There were TCR beta CDR3 regions amplified from RNA transcripts. HTBI primers were employed in a first-round RT-PCR of the TCR CDR3. MiXCR was run by TCRdb on the multiplex PCR reads, yielding one entry per CDR3 protein. The sample includes about 320,000 distinct CDR3 sequences, roughly 17% of them seen just once. The sequenced material came from blood. The receptor set was obtained from a man younger than 40 with Graves' hyperthyroidism.

This clonotype was seen a few times. The rearrangement joins TRBV29-1 to TRBJ2-1, with D perhaps matching TRBD2 (6 bases). CDR1 and CDR2 from the germline V gene are SQVTM and ANQGSEA. V gave up 4 bases and J gave up 4 bases, with 11 bases separating them. The CDR3 is made up of 13 amino acids. CDR3 residues: CSVGRDPYNEQFF. The CDR3 bases are TGCAGCGTTGGGCGGGATCCATACAATGAGCAGTTCTTC.

This chain joins TRBV25-1 and TRBJ2-6; D possibly corresponds to TRBD1 (5 bases). CDR1 MGHDK and CDR2 SYGVNS come from the germline V gene. The CDR3 runs 20 residues. With 7 bases removed from V and 0 bases from J, the gap between germline ends came to 25 bases. CDR3 sequence reads: CASTPSPSDMGFSGANVLTF. In nucleotides, the CDR3 is TGTGCCAGCACCCCATCCCCGTCGGACATGGGTTTCTCTGGGGCCAACGTCCTGACTTTC.

The rearrangement uses TRBV20-1 and TRBJ1-1; D perhaps matches TRBD1 (5 bases). The V gene's germline CDR1 is DFQATT and CDR2 SNEGSKA (reference sequence). The CDR3 is 14 residues long. V was pared by 4 bases and J by 3 bases, with 15 bases between. CDR3 DNA: TGCAGTGCTAATCCCGGGGCCGGGGACACTGAAGCTTTCTTT. Translated, it gives CSANPGAGDTEAFF.